This TCR beta chain was identified during a study of blood T cell repertoires in COVID-19. The CDR3 extends over 14 amino acids. Germline V gene sequence: CDR1 MNHEY, CDR2 SVGAGI. V was clipped by 3 bases and J by 1 base, with 9 bases between them. Assay used: immunoSEQ multiplex PCR; TCRdb lists only in-frame clones, some missing. The sample lists some 31,000 clones, around four fifths seen once, with approximately 8.6% in the top ten. The rearrangement links TRBV6-5 to TRBJ1-1; D perhaps matches TRBD1 (6 bases). The TCR originated in a woman between 70 and 85 years old with active or convalescent COVID-19. Sequencing used peripheral blood. This chain's CDR3 is CASSYGQRNTEAFF. CDR3 in DNA: TGTGCCAGCAGTTATGGACAGAGGAACACTGAAGCTTTCTTT.